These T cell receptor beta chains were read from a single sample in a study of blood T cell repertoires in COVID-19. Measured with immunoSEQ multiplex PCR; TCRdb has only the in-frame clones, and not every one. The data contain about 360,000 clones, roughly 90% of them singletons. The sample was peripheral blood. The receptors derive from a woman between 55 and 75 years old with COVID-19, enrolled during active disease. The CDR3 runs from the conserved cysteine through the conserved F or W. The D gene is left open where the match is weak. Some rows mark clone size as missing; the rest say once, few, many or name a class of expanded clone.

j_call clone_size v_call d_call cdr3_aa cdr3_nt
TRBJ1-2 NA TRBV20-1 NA CSAAGQGGYTF TGCAGTGCTGCGGGTCAGGGGGGCTACACCTTC
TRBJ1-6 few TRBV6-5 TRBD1 CASRQGLGNSPLHF TGTGCCAGCAGACAGGGGTTAGGTAATTCACCCCTCCACTTT
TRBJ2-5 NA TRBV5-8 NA CASSLAAETQYF TGTGCCAGCAGCTTGGCCGCGGAGACCCAGTACTTC
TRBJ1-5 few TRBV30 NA CAWSFFGDLVGQPQHF TGTGCCTGGAGTTTTTTTGGGGACTTGGTTGGTCAGCCCCAGCATTTT
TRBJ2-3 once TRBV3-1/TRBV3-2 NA CASSQDLPSYGGSTDTQYF TGTGCCAGCAGCCAAGATTTGCCCTCCTACGGCGGGAGCACAGATACGCAGTATTTT
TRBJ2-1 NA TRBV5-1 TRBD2 CASTRLAGGQLSYNEQFF TGCGCCAGCACCCGACTAGCGGGGGGTCAACTCTCCTACAATGAGCAGTTCTTC
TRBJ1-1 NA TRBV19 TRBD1 CASTPTGKNTEAFF TGTGCCAGCACCCCGACAGGGAAAAACACTGAAGCTTTCTTT
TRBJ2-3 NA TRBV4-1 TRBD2 CASSRRTSSFSDTQYF TGCGCCAGCAGCCGGCGGACTAGCAGTTTTTCGGATACGCAGTATTTT
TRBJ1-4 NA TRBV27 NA CASKLRGTNEKLFF TGTGCCAGCAAACTACGGGGGACTAATGAAAAACTGTTTTTT
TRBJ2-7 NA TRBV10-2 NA CASSGGGHRSWEQYF TGCGCCAGCAGTGGGGGGGGACACAGGAGTTGGGAGCAGTACTTC
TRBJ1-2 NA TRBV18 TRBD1 CASSPYQGAYGYTF TGTGCCAGCTCACCGTACCAGGGGGCCTATGGCTACACCTTC
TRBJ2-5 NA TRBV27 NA CASSLQGGTQYF TGTGCCAGCAGTTTACAGGGAGGGACCCAGTACTTC
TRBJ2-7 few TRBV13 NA CASSPTTGLQYF TGTGCCAGCAGCCCGACAACAGGGTTGCAGTACTTC
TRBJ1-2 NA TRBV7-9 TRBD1 CASSPDRGYGYTF TGTGCCAGCAGCCCTGACAGGGGCTACGGCTACACCTTC
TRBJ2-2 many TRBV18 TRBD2 CASSPPGSRLAGGLTGELFF TGTGCCAGCTCACCTCCAGGGAGTCGACTAGCGGGGGGACTAACCGGGGAGCTGTTTTTT
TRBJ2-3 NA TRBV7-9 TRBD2 CASSLSLAGSRDTQYF TGTGCCAGCAGCTTATCGCTAGCGGGGTCAAGAGATACGCAGTATTTT
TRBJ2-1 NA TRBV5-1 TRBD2 CASSSGRLAGAPRNEQFF TGCGCCAGCAGCTCCGGACGGCTAGCGGGGGCCCCTCGCAATGAGCAGTTCTTC
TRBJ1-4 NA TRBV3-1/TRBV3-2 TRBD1 CASSDTGVNEKLFF TGTGCCAGCAGCGACACAGGGGTTAATGAAAAACTGTTTTTT
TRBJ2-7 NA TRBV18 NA CASSPGGVYEQYF TGTGCCAGCTCGCCTGGCGGGGTGTACGAGCAGTACTTC
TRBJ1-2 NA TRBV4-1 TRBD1 CASSQGQGVGLDYGYTF TGCGCCAGCAGCCAGGGACAGGGGGTCGGACTAGACTATGGCTACACCTTC
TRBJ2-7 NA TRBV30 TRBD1 CAWSLGTGSYEQYF TGTGCCTGGAGTCTAGGGACAGGGTCCTACGAGCAGTACTTC
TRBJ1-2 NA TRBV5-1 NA CASSFPGINYGYTF TGCGCCAGCAGCTTTCCGGGGATCAACTATGGCTACACCTTC
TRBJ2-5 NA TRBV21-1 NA CASKRGGATSGGRSCETQYF TGTGCCAGCAAGAGGGGAGGGGCGACTAGCGGGGGCCGGTCATGCGAGACCCAGTACTTC
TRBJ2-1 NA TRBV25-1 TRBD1 CASSEGLGTGGNEQFF TGTGCCAGCAGTGAAGGTTTGGGGACAGGGGGCAATGAGCAGTTCTTC
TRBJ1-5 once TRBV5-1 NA CASSLDRGSNQPQHF TGCGCCAGCAGCTTGGACAGAGGGAGCAATCAGCCCCAGCATTTT
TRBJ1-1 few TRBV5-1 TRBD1 CASSFPRGELAMNTEAFF TGCGCCAGCAGCTTCCCCAGGGGGGAGCTAGCCATGAACACTGAAGCTTTCTTT
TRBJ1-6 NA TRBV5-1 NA CASSLGQTDSPLHF TGCGCCAGCAGCTTGGGACAGACGGATTCACCCCTCCACTTT
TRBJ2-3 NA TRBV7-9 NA CASLRGDTQYF TGTGCCAGCTTGCGAGGGGATACGCAGTATTTT
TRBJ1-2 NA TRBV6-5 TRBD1 CASNRGTPSYGYTF TGTGCCAGCAACAGGGGGACGCCCTCCTATGGCTACACCTTC
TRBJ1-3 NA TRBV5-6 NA CASSLDSSGNTIYF TGTGCCAGCAGCTTGGATAGCTCTGGAAACACCATATATTTT
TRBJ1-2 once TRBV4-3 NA CASSPKWRAGYNYTF TGCGCCAGCAGCCCCAAGTGGCGTGCCGGGTATAACTACACCTTC
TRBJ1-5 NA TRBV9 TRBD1 CASSVVKRFWGQGRQPQHF TGTGCCAGCAGCGTAGTGAAGAGGTTTTGGGGACAGGGGCGACAGCCCCAGCATTTT
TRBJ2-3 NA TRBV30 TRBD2 CAWSQTWGGGTDTQYF TGTGCCTGGAGCCAAACATGGGGGGGTGGCACAGATACGCAGTATTTT
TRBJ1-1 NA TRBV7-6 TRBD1 CASSVGTGPEAFF TGTGCCAGCAGCGTGGGGACAGGGCCTGAAGCTTTCTTT
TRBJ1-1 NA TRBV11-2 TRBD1 CASSFKTGDPEAFF TGTGCCAGCAGCTTTAAGACAGGGGACCCTGAAGCTTTCTTT
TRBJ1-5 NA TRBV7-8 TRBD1 CASSSAGGHQPQHF TGTGCCAGCAGCTCAGCAGGGGGACATCAGCCCCAGCATTTT
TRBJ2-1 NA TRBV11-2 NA CASSLFGDNEQFF TGTGCCAGCAGCTTATTCGGGGACAATGAGCAGTTCTTC
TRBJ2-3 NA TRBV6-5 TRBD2 CASSYSTSEATQYF TGTGCCAGCAGTTACTCGACTAGCGAGGCTACGCAGTATTTT
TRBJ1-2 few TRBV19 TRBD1 CASRGQVHYGYTF TGTGCCAGTAGGGGACAGGTTCACTATGGCTACACCTTC
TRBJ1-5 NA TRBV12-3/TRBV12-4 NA CASSPEVGQPQHF TGTGCCAGCAGCCCGGAGGTCGGTCAGCCCCAGCATTTT
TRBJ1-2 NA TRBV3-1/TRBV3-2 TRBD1 CASSQAPYDRAMYGYTF TGTGCCAGCAGCCAAGCCCCCTACGACAGGGCAATGTATGGCTACACCTTC
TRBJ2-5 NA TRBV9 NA CASSASGTEQETQYF TGTGCCAGCAGCGCCTCCGGGACTGAGCAAGAGACCCAGTACTTC
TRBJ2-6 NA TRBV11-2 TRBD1 CASSQIQGAAGANVLTF TGTGCCAGCAGCCAGATACAGGGGGCGGCTGGGGCCAACGTCCTGACTTTC
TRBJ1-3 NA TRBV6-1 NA CASVSGNTIYF TGTGCCAGCGTGAGTGGAAACACCATATATTTT
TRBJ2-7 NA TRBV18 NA CASSVIGSSYEQYF TGTGCCAGCTCTGTCATCGGGAGCTCCTACGAGCAGTACTTC
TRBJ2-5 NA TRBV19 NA CASSIGRAFQETQYF TGTGCCAGTAGTATTGGCAGGGCTTTCCAAGAGACCCAGTACTTC
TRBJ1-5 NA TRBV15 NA CATSRDPVQAGYQPQHF TGTGCCACCAGCAGAGATCCTGTACAGGCAGGGTATCAGCCCCAGCATTTT
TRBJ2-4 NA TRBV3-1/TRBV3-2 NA CASSQDLQGTRYF TGTGCCAGCAGCCAAGATCTCCAGGGAACTCGGTACTTC
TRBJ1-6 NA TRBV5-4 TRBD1 CASMKGQENSPLHF TGTGCCAGCATGAAGGGACAGGAGAATTCACCCCTCCACTTT
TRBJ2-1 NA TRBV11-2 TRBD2 CASSLDNSGGAILGEQFF TGTGCCAGCAGCTTAGATAATAGCGGGGGGGCCATCCTAGGTGAGCAGTTCTTC
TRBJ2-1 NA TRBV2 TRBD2 CASRDSSGGASNEQFF TGTGCCAGCAGGGACAGCTCGGGGGGGGCAAGCAATGAGCAGTTCTTC
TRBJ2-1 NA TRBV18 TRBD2 CASSLSAGGYNEQFF TGTGCCAGCTCCCTATCGGCGGGGGGTTACAATGAGCAGTTCTTC
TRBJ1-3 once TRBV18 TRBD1 CASSPFDRGPGNTIYF TGTGCCAGCTCACCATTCGACAGGGGGCCAGGAAACACCATATATTTT